Sequencing of this TCR beta chain was carried out in a study of T cell changes during pregnancy in multiple sclerosis. Profiling relied on immunoSEQ multiplex PCR, and the TCRdb table lists in-frame clones only, not all of them. The repertoire includes about 80,000 clones, around 94% of them detected once, and 0.21% sits in the top ten. CDR3 length equals 17 residues. Germline V gene sequence: CDR1 SGHTA, CDR2 FQGNSA. J gave up 0 bases and V 4 bases, and 3 bases lay outside the gene matches. This clonotype originated in a female donor with multiple sclerosis, enrolled in a pregnancy study. The sequenced sample was CD4+ T cells from peripheral blood mononuclear cells, obtained before pregnancy. The chain combines TRBV7-2 with TRBJ2-2; TRBD2 matches at 12 bases. CDR3 protein: CASSSPSGGANTGELFF. DNA for the CDR3: TGTGCCAGCAGCTCCCCTAGCGGGGGGGCGAACACCGGGGAGCTGTTTTTT.